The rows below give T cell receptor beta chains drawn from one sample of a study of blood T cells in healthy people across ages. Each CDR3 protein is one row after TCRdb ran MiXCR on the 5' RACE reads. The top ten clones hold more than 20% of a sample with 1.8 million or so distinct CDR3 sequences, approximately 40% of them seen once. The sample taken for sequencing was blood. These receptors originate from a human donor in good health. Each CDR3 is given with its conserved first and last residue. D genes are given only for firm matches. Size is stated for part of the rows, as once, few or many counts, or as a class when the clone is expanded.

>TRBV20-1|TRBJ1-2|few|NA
CSARNTYYGYTF
TGCAGTGCTCGAAATACTTACTATGGCTACACCTTC
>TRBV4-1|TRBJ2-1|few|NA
CASSQWGLAYNEQFF
TGCGCCAGCAGCCAATGGGGGCTGGCCTACAATGAGCAGTTCTTC
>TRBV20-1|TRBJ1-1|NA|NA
CSARVPAMGTEAFF
TGCAGTGCTAGAGTTCCCGCAATGGGCACTGAAGCTTTCTTT
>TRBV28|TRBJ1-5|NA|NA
CASSSWGGGNQPQHF
TGTGCCAGCAGTTCGTGGGGGGGCGGCAATCAGCCCCAGCATTTT
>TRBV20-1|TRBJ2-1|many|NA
CSARYGSSYNEQFF
TGCAGTGCTAGGTACGGGAGCTCCTACAATGAGCAGTTCTTC
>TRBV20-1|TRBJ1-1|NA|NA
CSATTARSTEAFF
TGCAGTGCTACCACTGCCAGGTCCACTGAAGCTTTCTTT
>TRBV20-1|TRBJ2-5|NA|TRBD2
CSATGLAGGQETQYF
TGCAGTGCAACTGGACTAGCGGGGGGGCAAGAGACCCAGTACTTC
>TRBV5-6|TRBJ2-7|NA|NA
CASSLRGIEGQYF
TGTGCCAGCAGCTTGAGGGGTATCGAGGGGCAGTACTTC
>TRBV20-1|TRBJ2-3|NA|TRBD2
CSAPGLARDTQYF
TGCAGTGCTCCGGGACTAGCGAGGGATACGCAGTATTTT
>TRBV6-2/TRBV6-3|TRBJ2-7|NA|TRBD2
CASSFLAGNYEQYF
TGTGCCAGCAGTTTCCTAGCGGGCAACTACGAGCAGTACTTC
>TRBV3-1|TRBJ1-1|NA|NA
CASSERRNTKAFF
TGTGCCAGCAGCGAAAGGAGGAACACTAAAGCTTTCTTT
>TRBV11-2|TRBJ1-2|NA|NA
CASSLDPPPAANYGYTF
TGTGCCAGCAGCTTAGATCCTCCCCCAGCTGCTAACTATGGCTACACCTTC
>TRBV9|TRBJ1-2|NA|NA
CASSVDGSGGYTF
TGTGCCAGCAGCGTAGACGGTTCAGGAGGCTACACCTTC
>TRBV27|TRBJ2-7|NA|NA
CASSSEQGFYEQYF
TGTGCCAGCAGTTCAGAACAGGGATTCTACGAGCAGTACTTC
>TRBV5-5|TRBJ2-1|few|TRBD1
CASSLVGQEHEQFF
TGTGCCAGCAGCTTGGTGGGACAGGAACATGAGCAGTTCTTC
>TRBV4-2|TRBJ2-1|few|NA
CASSQDSDEQFF
TGTGCCAGCAGCCAAGATTCCGATGAGCAGTTCTTC
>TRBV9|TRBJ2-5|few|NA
CASSEGQNYQETQYF
TGTGCCAGCAGCGAGGGACAAAATTACCAAGAGACCCAGTACTTC
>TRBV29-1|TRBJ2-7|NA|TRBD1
CGVEYRGPSYEQYF
TGCGGCGTTGAATACAGGGGGCCCTCCTACGAGCAGTACTTC
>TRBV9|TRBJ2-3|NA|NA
CASSVEGGLTYTDTQYF
TGTGCCAGCAGCGTAGAGGGGGGGCTAACCTACACAGATACGCAGTATTTT
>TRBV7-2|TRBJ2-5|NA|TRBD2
CASSFSGGAGQETQYF
TGTGCCAGCAGCTTTAGCGGGGGGGCCGGGCAGGAGACCCAGTACTTC
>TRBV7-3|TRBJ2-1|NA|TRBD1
CASSSGDRVKWNEQFF
TGTGCCAGCAGCAGTGGGGACAGGGTGAAGTGGAATGAGCAGTTCTTC
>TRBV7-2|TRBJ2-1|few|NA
CASSSGMMTYNEQFF
TGTGCCAGCAGCTCGGGTATGATGACCTACAATGAGCAGTTCTTC
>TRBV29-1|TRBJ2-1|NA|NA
CSADRNPNEQFF
TGCAGCGCGGACCGAAACCCCAATGAGCAGTTCTTC
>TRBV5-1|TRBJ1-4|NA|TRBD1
CASSLAVTGNREKLFF
TGCGCCAGCAGCTTGGCCGTGACAGGGAATCGTGAAAAACTGTTTTTT
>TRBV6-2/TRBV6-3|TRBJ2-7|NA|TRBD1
CASSYGTPGQARSSYGQYF
TGTGCCAGCAGTTACGGCACACCGGGACAGGCGCGCAGCTCCTACGGGCAGTACTTC
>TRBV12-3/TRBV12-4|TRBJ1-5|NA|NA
CAGSLRLGGVGNQPQHF
TGTGCCGGCAGTTTACGCCTCGGGGGCGTGGGTAATCAGCCCCAGCATTTT
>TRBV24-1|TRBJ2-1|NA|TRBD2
CATSDPKRGGPNEQFF
TGTGCCACCAGTGATCCAAAGCGGGGGGGCCCCAATGAGCAGTTCTTC
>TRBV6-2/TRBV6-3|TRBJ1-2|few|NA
CASSRRQGENGYTF
TGTGCCAGCAGTCGCCGCCAAGGAGAAAATGGCTACACCTTC
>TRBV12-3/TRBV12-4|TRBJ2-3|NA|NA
CASSLNYSPTGDAQYF
TGTGCCAGCAGTTTAAATTACAGCCCAACCGGAGATGCGCAGTATTTT
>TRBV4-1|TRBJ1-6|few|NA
CASSHPPAAGRNSPLHF
TGCGCCAGCAGCCATCCTCCCGCGGCAGGGCGCAATTCACCCCTCCACTTT
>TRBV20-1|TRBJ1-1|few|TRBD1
CSVRGTGGTEAFF
TGCAGTGTGAGAGGAACAGGGGGTACTGAAGCTTTCTTT
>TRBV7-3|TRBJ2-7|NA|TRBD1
CASSFNRTGADEQYF
TGTGCCAGCAGCTTCAATCGGACAGGTGCCGACGAGCAGTACTTC
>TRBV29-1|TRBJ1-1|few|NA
CSVELGGWTEAFF
TGCAGCGTTGAATTGGGGGGCTGGACTGAAGCTTTCTTT
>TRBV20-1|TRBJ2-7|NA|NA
CSARWRVGTYEQYF
TGCAGTGCTAGATGGAGAGTGGGCACCTACGAGCAGTACTTC
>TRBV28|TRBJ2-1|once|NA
CASSRIREVQETQFF
TGTGCCAGCAGCAGGATCCGGGAAGTCCAAGAGACCCAGTTCTTC
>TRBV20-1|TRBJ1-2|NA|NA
CSAHLPGPDGNYGYTF
TGCAGTGCTCATTTACCGGGACCCGACGGAAACTATGGCTACACCTTC
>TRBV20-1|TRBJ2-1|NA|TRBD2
CSAERGGHNEQFF
TGTAGTGCTGAGCGGGGGGGACACAATGAGCAGTTCTTC
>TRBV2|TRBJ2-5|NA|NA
CARRATGQETQYF
TGTGCCCGACGTGCGACAGGCCAAGAGACCCAGTACTTC
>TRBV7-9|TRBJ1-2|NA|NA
CASSPGGPRDGYTF
TGTGCCAGCAGCCCGGGGGGTCCAAGGGATGGCTACACCTTC
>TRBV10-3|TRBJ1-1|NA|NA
CAISDAGFGGSTEAFF
TGTGCCATCAGTGACGCCGGGTTTGGGGGGAGCACTGAAGCTTTCTTT
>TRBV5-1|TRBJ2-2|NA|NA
CASSLGAWNTGELFF
TGCGCCAGCAGCTTGGGGGCCTGGAACACCGGGGAGCTGTTTTTT
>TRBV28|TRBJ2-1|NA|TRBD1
CASSRRQGVYNEQFF
TGTGCCAGCAGTCGTCGACAGGGAGTATACAATGAGCAGTTCTTC
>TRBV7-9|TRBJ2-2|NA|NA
CASSLGRGRADSITGELFF
TGTGCCAGCAGCTTAGGCCGCGGCAGGGCGGATAGTATAACCGGGGAGCTGTTTTTT
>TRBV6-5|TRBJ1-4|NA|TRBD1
CASSRDRGGKLFF
TGTGCCAGCAGCAGGGACAGGGGAGGAAAACTGTTTTTT
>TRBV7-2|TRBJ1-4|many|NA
CASSLQDAKLFF
TGTGCCAGCAGCTTACAGGATGCAAAACTGTTTTTT
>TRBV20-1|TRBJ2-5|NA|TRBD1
CSATPGQLKETQYF
TGCAGTGCTACTCCGGGACAGTTGAAAGAGACCCAGTACTTC
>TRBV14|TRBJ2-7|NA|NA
CASSPKLWRSEQYF
TGTGCCAGCAGCCCCAAACTATGGCGGAGCGAGCAGTACTTC
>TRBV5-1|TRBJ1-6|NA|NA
CASTRDWRQDYNSPLHF
TGCGCCAGCACCAGAGATTGGAGGCAGGATTATAATTCACCCCTCCACTTT
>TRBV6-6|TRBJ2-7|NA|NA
CASSYSTSFYEQYF
TGTGCCAGCAGTTACTCGACTTCCTTTTACGAGCAGTACTTC
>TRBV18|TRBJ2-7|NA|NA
CASSIWDGTYEQYF
TGTGCCAGCTCAATCTGGGACGGAACCTACGAGCAGTACTTC
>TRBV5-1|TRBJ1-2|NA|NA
CASSSRDTQYYGYTF
TGCGCCAGCAGCTCCCGGGACACACAGTACTATGGCTACACCTTC
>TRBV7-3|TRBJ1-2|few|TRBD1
CASSPYGGDRGVGYTF
TGTGCCAGCAGCCCATACGGAGGGGACAGGGGGGTTGGCTACACCTTC
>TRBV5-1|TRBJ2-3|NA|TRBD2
CASSPHPRGGDTQYF
TGCGCCAGCAGCCCACATCCGCGGGGGGGCGATACGCAGTATTTT
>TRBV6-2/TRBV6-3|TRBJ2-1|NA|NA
CASSRSGNEQFF
TGTGCCAGCAGCCGCTCCGGTAATGAGCAGTTCTTC
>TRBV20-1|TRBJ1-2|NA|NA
CSALGSFYGYTF
TGCAGTGCTTTGGGATCTTTCTATGGCTACACCTTC